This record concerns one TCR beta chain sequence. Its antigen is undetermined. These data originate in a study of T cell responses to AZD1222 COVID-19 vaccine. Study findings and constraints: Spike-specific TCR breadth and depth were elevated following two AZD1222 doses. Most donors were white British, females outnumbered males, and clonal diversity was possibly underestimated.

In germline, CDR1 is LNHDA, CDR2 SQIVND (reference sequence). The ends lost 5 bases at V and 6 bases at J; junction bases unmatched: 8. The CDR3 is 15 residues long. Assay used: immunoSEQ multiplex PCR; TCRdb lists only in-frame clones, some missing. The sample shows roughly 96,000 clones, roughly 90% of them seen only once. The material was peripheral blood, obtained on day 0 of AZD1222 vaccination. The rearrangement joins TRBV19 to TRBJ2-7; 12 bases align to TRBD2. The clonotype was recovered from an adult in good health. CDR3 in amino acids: CASSALAGGPSEQYF. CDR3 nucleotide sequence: TGTGCCAGTAGTGCTCTAGCGGGAGGGCCCAGCGAGCAGTACTTC.